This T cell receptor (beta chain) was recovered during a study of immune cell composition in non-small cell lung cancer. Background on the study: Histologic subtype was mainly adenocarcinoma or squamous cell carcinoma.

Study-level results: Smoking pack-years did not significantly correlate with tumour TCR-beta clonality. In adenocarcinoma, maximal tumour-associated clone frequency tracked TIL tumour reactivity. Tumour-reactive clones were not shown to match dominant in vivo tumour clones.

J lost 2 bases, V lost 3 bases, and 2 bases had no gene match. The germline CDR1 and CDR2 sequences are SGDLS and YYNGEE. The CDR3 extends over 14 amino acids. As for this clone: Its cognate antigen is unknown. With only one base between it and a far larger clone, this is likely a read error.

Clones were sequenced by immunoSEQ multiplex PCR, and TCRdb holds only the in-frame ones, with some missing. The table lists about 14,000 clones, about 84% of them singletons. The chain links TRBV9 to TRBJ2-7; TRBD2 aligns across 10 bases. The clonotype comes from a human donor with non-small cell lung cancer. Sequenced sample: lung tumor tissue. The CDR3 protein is CASSEGLAAYEQYF. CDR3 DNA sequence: TGTGCCAGCAGCGAAGGACTAGCGGCCTACGAGCAGTACTTC.